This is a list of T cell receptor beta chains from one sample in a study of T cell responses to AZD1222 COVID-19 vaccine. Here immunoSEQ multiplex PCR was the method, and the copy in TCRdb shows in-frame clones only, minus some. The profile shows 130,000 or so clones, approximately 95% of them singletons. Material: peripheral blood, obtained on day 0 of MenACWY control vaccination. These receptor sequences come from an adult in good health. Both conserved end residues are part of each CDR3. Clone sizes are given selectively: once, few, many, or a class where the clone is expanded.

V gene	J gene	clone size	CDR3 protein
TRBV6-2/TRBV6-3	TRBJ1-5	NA	CASSYLRSPEGNQPQHF
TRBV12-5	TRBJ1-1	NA	CASGLSGLNTEAFF
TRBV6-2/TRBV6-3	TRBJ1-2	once	CASSLRTTGIGYTF
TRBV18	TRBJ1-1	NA	CASSPQQGARTEAFF
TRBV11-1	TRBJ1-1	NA	CASSLVVGDTEAFF
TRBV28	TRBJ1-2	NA	CASSPIIYGYTF
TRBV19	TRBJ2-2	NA	CASSIQGGLNTGELFF
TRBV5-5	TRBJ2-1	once	CASSWIAGASYNEQFF
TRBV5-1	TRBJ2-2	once	CASSLGLAGFAGELFF
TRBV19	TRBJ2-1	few	CASSGGSYNEQFF
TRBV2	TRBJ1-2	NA	CASSEIRDRVSGYTF
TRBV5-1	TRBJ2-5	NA	CASSLRAAGGFETQYF
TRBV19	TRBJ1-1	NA	CASSIGTGGEAFF
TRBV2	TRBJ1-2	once	CASTQEYRTDYGYTF
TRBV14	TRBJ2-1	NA	CASSQAVSLEQFF
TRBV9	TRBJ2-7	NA	CASSVGERDTYEQYF
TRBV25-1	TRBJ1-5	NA	CASKNQPQHF
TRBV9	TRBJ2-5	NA	CASSVGGIATLQETQYF
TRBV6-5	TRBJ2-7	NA	CASSRDSPYEQYF
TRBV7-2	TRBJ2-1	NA	CASSLDLASGFYNEQFF
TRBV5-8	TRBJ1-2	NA	CASSLKPLRDDRGQNYGYTF
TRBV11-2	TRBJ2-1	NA	CASRRDINNEQFF
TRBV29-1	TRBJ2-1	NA	CSVEEQNEQFF
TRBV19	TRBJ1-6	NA	CASSSGNDNSPLHF
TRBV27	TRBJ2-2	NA	CASSKPDRVNTGELFF
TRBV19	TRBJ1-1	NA	CASTRNPGHQGYTEAFF
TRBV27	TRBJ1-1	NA	CASSLLLSSTEAFF
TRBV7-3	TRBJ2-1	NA	CASSPTAGATQFF
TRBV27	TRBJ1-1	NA	CASSLMVRTEAFF
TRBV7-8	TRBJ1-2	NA	CASSFAEGVNGYTF
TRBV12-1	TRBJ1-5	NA	CANLHRGTVSNQPQHF